The sequence of this TCR beta chain was determined in a study of beta chain features in type 1 diabetes. Expressed TCRB transcripts were sequenced after all isolated RNA was converted to cDNA. Sequencing was performed with immunoSEQ multiplex PCR; in TCRdb, only in-frame clones are kept and a portion is missing. The data contain about 150,000 clones, around 8% of them seen just once; the ten biggest clones take up 0.65%. Germline values: CDR1 SGHRS, CDR2 YFSETQ. The CDR3 is 15 residues long. The V and J ends lost 0 bases and 4 bases respectively, with 13 bases between them. The clonotype comes from a man aged 18 to 29 in good health. The sequencing input was central memory CD4+ T cells from blood. The V and J genes are TRBV5-1 and TRBJ1-2, with D possibly being TRBD1 (6 bases). In DNA form, the CDR3 reads TGCGCCAGCAGCTTGGTGGGCAGGGGATCCTATGGCTACACCTTC. It codes for CASSLVGRGSYGYTF.